The clone carrying this T cell receptor (beta chain) was picked up one time. Original data processing: For nucleated cells, counts were estimated from reference gene primer amplification. Clones were read by immunoSEQ multiplex PCR, and TCRdb kept only the in-frame ones, dropping some. That table gives V, J and clone size, and the DNA gave D and trimming. This sample has roughly 29,000 clones, with 81% found just once. This record belongs to a study of blood T cell repertoires in COVID-19. V lost 1 base and J 5 bases, leaving 11 bases between the germline ends. Germline values: CDR1 LNHDA, CDR2 SQIVND (reference sequence). The CDR3 runs 14 residues.

This chain joins TRBV19 and TRBJ2-5; D unresolved. This clonotype originated in a woman aged 55-70 years with acute or convalescent COVID-19. Specimen: peripheral blood. DNA for the CDR3: TGTGCCAGTAGTATAGTCGAAACTCCGGAGACCCAGTACTTC. This sequence encodes CASSIVETPETQYF. The variable domain in full, with the rest retrieved from reference TRBV19 and TRBJ2-5, is DGGITQSPKYLFRKEGQNVTLSCEQNLNHDAMYWYRQDPGQGLRLIYYSQIVNDFQKGDIAEGYSVSREKKESFPLTVTSAQKNPTAFYLCASSIVETPETQYFGPGTRLLVL.